The clone carrying this T cell receptor beta chain was picked up a small number of times. Its antigen is not known. This sample was taken from a study of beta chain features in type 1 diabetes. Study-level information: Healthy donors and patients showed comparable age, gender and cell yields.

The study reverse transcribed the entire isolated RNA, so it sequenced expressed TCRB transcripts. The data were produced by immunoSEQ multiplex PCR, yet TCRdb's version contains in-frame clones alone and is incomplete. The table has a few hundred thousand clones, about 20% seen once; the top ten hold approximately 0.046%. Study-level points and caveats: In these data, an HLA type influence on TCRB rearrangement remained unresolved. A PCR bias possibly favoring shorter templates would apply equally to patients and controls. The study found fewer insertions and more deletions at VDJ junctions in type 1 diabetes patients.

The germline V and J ends were trimmed by 5 bases and 8 bases, with 15 bases remaining between them. CDR1 SGHVS and CDR2 FQNEAQ come from the germline V gene. This CDR3 has 13 residues. The sequenced material came from naive CD4+ T cells from blood. The sequence was obtained from a young woman in good health. The chain combines TRBV7-8 with TRBJ1-2; D perhaps matches TRBD1 (6 bases). DNA for the CDR3: TGTGCCAGCAGCCCTGACAGGTTGCGGGGCTACACCTTC. Amino acid sequence: CASSPDRLRGYTF.